One sample yielded the 17 T cell receptor beta chains listed below, sequenced in a study of T-cell reconstitution after alpha-beta-depleted transplantation in children (dated by TCRdb to about 2016). Libraries were built with PCR. The instrument was an Illumina HiSeq 2500. Molecular barcoding was employed in the preparation of TCR libraries, with unique molecular identifiers being used to normalize TCRbeta repertoire quantification. The public reads were reanalyzed by TCRdb: fastp trimming at Q25, MiXCR alignment, in-frame beta chains only. Rows with a matching CDR3 protein are joined into one entry that keeps the most common DNA and genes. Here the sample has some 440,000 distinct CDR3 sequences; around 15% occur a single time. Together, the top ten hold around 28% of the sample. The treatment or condition tag for this specimen amounts to: allogeneic hematopoietic cell transplantation with graft depleted of TCRalphabeta T cells and CD19 B cells.

Sequenced here: PBMCs, mostly from graft donor cells, sampled 360 days after TCRalphabeta/CD19-depleted stem cell transplant. Source of these receptors: a boy less than two years old who had a stem cell transplant for Wiskott-Aldrich syndrome, so the T cells may come from the graft donor.

There are a few counts of this clonotype. V usage is TRBV20-1 and J usage is TRBJ2-5; D is unclear. The V end lost 1 base, the J end lost 0 bases, and 15 bases lay between the germline ends. The germline gives CDR1 DFQATT, CDR2 SNEGSKA (reference sequence). The CDR3 is 16 residues long. CDR3 sequence (DNA): TGCAGTGCTAGAGGGACGGTAGAAAGGAACCAAGAGACCCAGTACTTC. It specifies CSARGTVERNQETQYF.

This clonotype was found a few times. J is TRBJ2-1 and V is TRBV9; 7 bases match TRBD1. Germline V gene data show CDR1 as SGDLS and CDR2 as YYNGEE. CDR3 size: 15 residues. The ends lost 0 bases at V and 7 bases at J; junction bases unmatched: 7. DNA of the CDR3: TGTGCCAGCAGCGTAGCGGGACAGAACAATAATGAGCAGTTCTTC. Translating it yields CASSVAGQNNNEQFF.

The table lists this clonotype with many counts. The V gene is TRBV6-5, the J gene TRBJ2-1; D is possibly TRBD2 (5 bases). CDR3 length: 16 residues. Germline assignment: CDR1 MNHEY and CDR2 SVGAGI. V was shortened by 0 bases and J by 1 base, with 10 bases between the two germline ends. The CDR3 is CASSYSPSSSYNEQFF. CDR3 sequence (DNA): TGTGCCAGCAGTTACTCTCCTAGCAGTTCCTACAATGAGCAGTTCTTC.

This clonotype was picked up a small number of times. J is TRBJ2-5 and V is TRBV29-1; D is possibly TRBD1 or TRBD2 (6 bases each). This CDR3 spans 13 amino acids. The germline V and J ends were trimmed by 5 bases and 5 bases, with 15 bases remaining between them. Germline V CDR1 and CDR2: SQVTM, ANQGSEA. CDR3 DNA: TGCAGCGTTAGGAGGGGGGCCGGGGAGACCCAGTACTTC. Protein: CSVRRGAGETQYF.

The chain recombines TRBV2 with TRBJ2-1; 7 nucleotides agree with TRBD2. J gave up 0 bases and V 8 bases, and 10 bases lay outside the gene matches. The CDR3 length is 16 residues. Germline CDR1 SNHLY, CDR2 FYNNEI. This CDR3 is CASLTGGSRSYNEQFF. CDR3 in DNA: TGTGCCAGCCTAACTGGCGGGAGCCGCTCCTACAATGAGCAGTTCTTC.

The V and J genes are TRBV5-1 and TRBJ2-3; D ambiguous. The CDR3 sequence is 14 residues long. V was shortened by 2 bases and J by 3 bases, with 10 bases between the two germline ends. Germline V gives CDR1 SGHRS, CDR2 YFSETQ. Here the CDR3 reads CASSFVQTTDTQYF. For the CDR3, the DNA is TGCGCCAGCAGCTTCGTACAGACGACAGATACGCAGTATTTT.

The table lists this clonotype with a few counts. In nucleotides, the CDR3 is TGCGCCAGCAGCTTCGGATATTCCTACAATGAGCAGTTCTTC. The encoded protein is CASSFGYSYNEQFF. The chain links TRBV5-1 to TRBJ2-1; D unclear. The CDR3 runs to 14 residues. Deletions cut 2 bases from V and 1 base from J, with 7 bases between. CDR1 and CDR2 from the germline V gene are SGHRS and YFSETQ.

V is TRBV29-1 and J is TRBJ2-1; D call uncertain. The length of the CDR3 is 12 residues. Per germline, CDR1 SQVTM and CDR2 ANQGSEA. V lost 4 bases and J lost 7, with 11 bases in between. The CDR3 nucleotides are TGCAGCGTTGTCAACAGTTTGAATGAGCAGTTCTTC. Protein sequence: CSVVNSLNEQFF.

The chain is built from TRBV7-9 and TRBJ2-3; 7 bases are a match to TRBD2. This CDR3 contains 15 residues. V lost 4 bases and J lost 6; bases outside the gene matches: 10. Germline V CDR1 and CDR2: SEHNR, FQNEAQ (reference sequence). The CDR3 DNA reads TGTGCCAGCAGCTCCCCTTGGGGGGGTAGGGATACGCAGTATTTT. Protein sequence: CASSSPWGGRDTQYF.

A note on this clonotype: A much larger clone is a single base away; this may be a read error. The genes are TRBV6-2 or TRBV6-3 and TRBJ2-2; D call uncertain. CDR1 is MNHEY and CDR2 is SVGEGT in the germline V gene. The CDR3 is 16 residues long. The CDR3 is CASSYSFGQNIGELFF. The CDR3 bases are TGTGCCAGCAGTTACTCTTTCGGGCAGAACATCGGGGAGCTGTTTTTT.

The V call is TRBV20-1, the J call TRBJ1-4, with a weak D call TRBD1 (5 bases). This CDR3 region has 12 residues. V was shortened by 3 bases and J by 8 bases, with 10 bases between the two germline ends. Germline assignment: CDR1 DFQATT and CDR2 SNEGSKA (reference sequence). CDR3 DNA sequence: TGCAGTGCTAGGAGGGGTGGCGAAAAACTGTTTTTT. Encoded protein: CSARRGGEKLFF.

This clonotype was counted between two and nine times. This chain links TRBV5-1 with TRBJ1-1; 7 nucleotides agree with TRBD1. Trimming took 3 bases from V and 5 from J; bases not matched to a gene: 7. CDR1 SGHRS and CDR2 YFSETQ come from the germline V gene. The CDR3 totals 14 residues. The CDR3 bases are TGCGCCAGCAGCTCACCAGGGGGTCGGACTGAAGCTTTCTTT. This translates into CASSSPGGRTEAFF.

V is TRBV28 and J is TRBJ2-7, with 10 bases identical to TRBD1. There are 15 residues in the CDR3. V shed 6 bases, J shed 3 bases, and the junction held 8 bases outside the gene matches. Germline V gene sequence: CDR1 MDHEN, CDR2 SYDVKM. The CDR3 region has the DNA TGTGCCAGCAGACTATCGGGGACAGGGGTCTACGAGCAGTACTTC. Translating gives CASRLSGTGVYEQYF.

This clonotype has more than one count but fewer than ten. V and J are TRBV11-2 and TRBJ2-1, with TRBD2 matching 9 bases. CDR3 length: 19 residues. Germline CDR1 SGHAT, CDR2 FQNNGV. With 7 bases clipped from V and 1 base from J, the junction kept 17 bases outside the gene matches. This CDR3 reads CASTLTSGTLGVSYNEQFF. DNA of the CDR3: TGTGCCAGCACCTTGACTAGCGGTACACTGGGGGTATCCTACAATGAGCAGTTCTTC.

V gene TRBV5-1 combines with J gene TRBJ2-5, with D hard to call. V shed 4 bases and J shed 1 base, with 11 bases lying between them. CDR1 and CDR2 (germline): SGHRS, YFSETQ. CDR3 length: 14 residues. The CDR3 spells CASSILNTQETQYF. The CDR3 nucleotides are TGCGCCAGCAGCATACTCAACACCCAAGAGACCCAGTACTTC.

The rearrangement joins TRBV10-3 to TRBJ2-7; no firm D call. Germline assignment: CDR1 ENHRY and CDR2 SYGVKD. V gave up 4 bases and J gave up 2 bases, with 9 bases separating them. The CDR3 runs to 13 residues. The CDR3 region is CAISGGETYEQYF. In DNA, the CDR3 is TGTGCCATCAGTGGTGGGGAAACCTACGAGCAGTACTTC.

Here the CDR3 DNA reads TGCAGCGTTGTAAGAGGAGTCTACAATGAGCAGTTCTTC. It encodes CSVVRGVYNEQFF. The chain combines TRBV29-1 with TRBJ2-1; D unresolved. Germline assignment: CDR1 SQVTM and CDR2 ANQGSEA. The CDR3 is made up of 13 amino acids. V shed 4 bases and J shed 3 bases, with 10 bases lying between them.